This paragraph reports one TCR beta chain. This entry comes from a study of immune evolution from preneoplasia to lung adenocarcinoma. Method: immunoSEQ multiplex PCR; TCRdb's copy keeps in-frame clones and lacks some. The top ten hold around 3.4% of the sample, which has under 3,500 clones, around 81% seen once. CDR1 and CDR2 (germline): MNHNS, SASEGT. The CDR3 has 15 residues. The V segment lost 2 bases and the J segment 3 bases; nucleotides outside the gene matches: 7. This chain connects TRBV6-1 to TRBJ2-7; 7 bases map to TRBD1. The sample was FFPE adjacent normal lung tissue. The TCR sequence derives from a donor older than 65 with lung adenocarcinoma. The CDR3, as DNA: TGTGCCAGCAGTGAAATCTGGCAGGGGGTCTACGAGCAGTACTTC. It specifies CASSEIWQGVYEQYF.